This T cell receptor (beta chain) was identified during a study of cytomegalovirus exposure and HLA in healthy donors (dated by TCRdb to about 2017). Study-level background: According to an earlier analysis of a few hundred of the donors, about 179 million T cells yielded roughly 100 million unique TCR beta sequences and 250 to 350 Gb of sequence data. Roughly 300 gigabases of sequencing data and around 87 million unique TCR sequences were included in an early release covering around 600 HLA-typed donors. The genetic ancestry cluster associated with self-reported Caucasian donors included about four fifths of the 398 genotyped donors. The study aimed to test whether cataloging public T cell receptors could reveal signatures of past pathogen exposure. Using immunosequencing, the study profiled T cell repertoires from fewer than 850 subjects and related those repertoires to cytomegalovirus serostatus. A separate validation cohort of about 110 different subjects was used in addition to the approximately 700-subject first cohort. High-throughput TCR immunosequencing, statistical association of individual TCRs with disease status, and machine learning were combined to predict cytomegalovirus infection status. To study patterns of TCR occurrence, a later analysis re-analyzed previously published TCR beta repertoires from just over 650 donors and added high-resolution HLA genotyping. The later analysis used no new phenotypic data to find candidate immune exposures, relying instead on TCR beta sequences and their occurrence across donors. To decide whether each TCR beta V gene segment behaved as functional or pseudogenic, an earlier analysis of some 600 of the donors relied on high-throughput TCR beta sequencing. Donor age, sex, ethnicity and CMV serostatus were collected together with the repertoire data. A later genetic analysis took genome-wide SNP genotypes for about 55% of the roughly 700 donors and used that subset as a discovery cohort. Every repertoire in the discovery cohort had been generated on one and the same sequencing platform. Both class I and class II loci were covered by HLA typing, at four-digit resolution. Typing coverage differed by locus: A, B, C, DRB1 and DQB1 were typed in roughly 629-640 donors, DQA1 in 500 to 550, DPA1 in 600 to 610, and DPB1 in roughly 450. Because of strong linkage in the cohort, four or five DR-DQ haplotypes were treated as single units for association and clustering. Among 398 genotyped donors of the cohort, an average of around 220,000 unique TCR beta nucleotide sequences was sequenced per donor, of which roughly 18% were non-productive.

Library prep was done by the immunoSEQ multiplex PCR assay. For the multiplex PCR, a mixture combining 60 forward primers for TCR Vbeta segments and 13 reverse primers for TCR Jbeta segments was used. A multiplex PCR assay on genomic DNA amplified the CDR3 region of rearranged TCR beta genes. The Illumina HiSeq System was used to sequence the amplified TCR beta libraries as 87-base-pair reads. As for how the authors treated the data: In a later analysis, about 80 million unique TCR beta chains were counted across the roughly 610 repertoires, and roughly 10 million of these chains were shared by at least two donors. Raw reads were error-corrected and collapsed into unique sequences by a nearest-neighbor algorithm in which closely related sequences were merged to remove PCR and sequencing errors. Alignment of CDR3 sequences to IMGT reference sequences was used to assign V, D and J gene segments. For a sequence to be retained, a match of at least six nucleotides was required to both a V gene segment and a J gene segment. A rearrangement counted as productive if the CDR3 had no stop codons and remained in frame with V and J, and every other rearrangement counted as non-productive. CDR3 was defined according to IMGT convention as the region running from the second conserved V-encoded cysteine to the conserved J-encoded phenylalanine. The earlier analysis of about 570 of the donors excluded any sequence lacking an unambiguous match to a single V gene segment. In an earlier analysis of 587 of the donors, V segments were called functional above 56.7% productive rearrangements and were called segregating when the between-donor standard deviation exceeded 5%. A statistical classification framework was built for diagnosing cytomegalovirus status from the catalog of TCR beta chain sequences. In a later analysis, TCR nucleotide sequences were compared against IMGT/GENE-DB human TR gene sequences so that V and J genes could be assigned. A later analysis assigned CDR3 sequences and most-parsimonious VDJ recombination scenarios with the TCRdist pipeline. A later analysis defined each TCR beta chain by its CDR3 amino acid sequence plus V-gene family, and excluded reads lacking a unique V-gene family. As a way to deal with suspected cross-contamination and a sequencing artifact, a later analysis dropped over 550 nucleotide sequences that were highly shared and had low generation probability. In a later analysis, a clonal expansion index for each public chain was calculated from normalized within-repertoire ranks of inferred template counts. In a later analysis, generation probabilities were computed using a VDJ recombination model fitted to out-of-frame rearrangements, and the results were checked against IGoR. A later analysis scored TCR-TCR, TCR-HLA and TCR-CMV co-occurrence with hypergeometric tests, applying a repertoire-size bias correction to TCR pairs. A later analysis estimated false discovery rates by permuting HLA or CMV assignments 20 times. In a later analysis, co-occurring TCRs were grouped using DBSCAN, and TCRdist sequence similarity was added for clustering within HLA-allele-positive subsets. For co-occurrence clustering, repertoires with fewer than 30,000 or more than 120,000 public chains were excluded, along with about five repertoires with anomalous nucleotide sharing. This is the immuneACCESS table as TCRdb keeps it, with only in-frame sequences that have V and J called. A part of the clones is gone; compared with another copy, unresolved V genes explain less than half, and the rest is unexplained. V and J calls and clone size are copied from that table; D and trimming were computed from the DNA. The sample data list 75,000 to 90,000 clones, and over 70% of these were observed just once. The ten largest clonotypes hold 4.5% to 7% of the sample.

The paper as a whole reports these results and caveats: An association between a missense DCLRE1C variant and V-gene and J-gene trimming of TCR beta chains was found in a later genetic analysis and replicated in an independent cohort. This cohort had only TCR beta chains sequenced, and the lack of alpha or paired-chain data limited which features could be detected. In a later analysis, several top co-occurrence clusters were reported to appear linked to parvovirus B19, influenza, CMV and Epstein-Barr virus. Correlated functional status among segregating V segments might reflect linkage disequilibrium, but an unknown experimental factor could not be ruled out. Most CMV-associated TCR beta chains appeared to be HLA-restricted in a later analysis, and the HLA associations seemed to be driven largely by CMV exposure. Immune exposure information for the cohort was limited to CMV serostatus. A later analysis associated 15,000 to 20,000 TCR beta sequences with specific HLA alleles at a false discovery rate of 0.05. A later analysis found that HLA-associated TCR beta chains were more clonally expanded and had lower generation probabilities than equally common non-associated chains. According to the authors, the approach could potentially be generalized to other disease states and immunological phenotypes. A further reported finding was that TCR beta sequences accurately predicted the HLA-A and HLA-B alleles for most subjects in the first cohort. Most TCR sequences were observed very rarely across donors, whereas some public TCRs were present in many individuals. Because some donors lacked HLA typing at each locus, the association tests relied only on the typed subset. A later genetic analysis reported fewer N-insertions in productive TCRs among donors in an Asian-associated ancestry cluster than the roughly 620-donor mean. The classifier was reported to diagnose cytomegalovirus status with high specificity and sensitivity in both the original and validation cohorts. Because counts were too low, about 17 rarely observed V segments, including chromosome 9 orphons, were excluded from the earlier analysis of some 540 of the donors. Sequencing depth was assumed to be roughly uniform across donors in the presence/absence analyses, though that assumption may not hold. In a later analysis, the rate of TCR association differed among HLA loci, with DRB1 alleles having the most associated TCRs and HLA-C alleles having the fewest. In the study, 150 to 200 TCR beta chains were listed as associated with cytomegalovirus. The sequencing pipeline was judged likely to have produced a cluster of highly shared sequence variants as a technical artifact. Three of the identified cytomegalovirus-associated TCR beta chains were confirmed in vitro to be specific for cytomegalovirus antigens. Assigning TCR associations to individual alleles was difficult when HLA alleles, especially DR and DQ, strongly co-occurred. Broadly in line with IMGT annotations, most TCR beta V segments showed up in productive rearrangements about 87% or about 30% of the time in an earlier analysis of some 590 of the donors.

The cohort comprised 550 to 700 healthy bone marrow donors. All cohort members were sampled while nominally healthy, although unrecorded immune exposures were likely present. The donor tested CMV seropositive and was one of the 289 seropositive cohort members. A peripheral blood sample was collected from each donor, and TCR beta sequencing was performed on peripheral blood mononuclear cells. Genomic DNA was extracted from the blood cell samples with the Qiagen DNeasy Blood Extraction Kit. Concerning this clone itself: The antigen it recognizes is unknown. No per-base quality is available; no much larger clone lies one base away. Other DNA sequences of this sample code for an identical CDR3.

The receptor was isolated from a male donor in good health and CMV-seropositive. Sequenced material: PBMCs.

The nucleotide sequence is given as TGTGCCAGCAGCGGGACTAGCGGGAGCTACGAGCAGTACTTC. Its coded protein is CASSGTSGSYEQYF. The chain joins TRBV11-2 to TRBJ2-7, with TRBD2 identical over 14 junction bases. Germline trimming amounts to 5 bases on V and 3 bases on J, with 0 as the count of junction bases outside the gene matches. There are 14 amino acids in the CDR3, from cysteine to phenylalanine inclusive. Just the 42-base CDR3 DNA is kept, in frame starting at base 1. CDR1 and CDR2 are drawn from the germline V gene: SGHAT, FQNNGV.